These 5 T cell receptor beta chains were all obtained from the same sample, sequenced in a study of beta chain features in type 1 diabetes. cDNA synthesis used the whole RNA isolate, giving expressed TCRB sequences. Sequenced by immunoSEQ multiplex PCR; TCRdb stores in-frame clones only, minus some. Counted here are around 190,000 clones, 13% occurring once; the ten biggest clones make up approximately 0.64%. Input material: central memory CD4+ T cells from blood. The receptors were gathered from a woman in her late teens or twenties in good health.

The rearrangement joins TRBV30 to TRBJ2-3, with TRBD2 identical over 11 bases. J lost 0 bases, V lost 3 bases, and 8 bases had no gene match. The CDR3 spans 17 residues. Germline lookup yields CDR1 GTSNPN and CDR2 SVGIG (reference sequence). In DNA, the CDR3 is TGTGCCTGGAGGACACCGGGACTAGCGGCTAGCACAGATACGCAGTATTTT. The encoded protein is CAWRTPGLAASTDTQYF.

V and J are TRBV28 and TRBJ1-1; D is uncertain. The length of the CDR3 is 14 residues. Trimming removed 6 bases from V and 2 bases from J, with 13 bases in between. Germline V gives CDR1 MDHEN, CDR2 SYDVKM. This CDR3 reads CASRSHSGNTEAFF. CDR3 nucleotides: TGTGCCAGCAGGTCGCACTCAGGAAACACTGAAGCTTTCTTT. The whole variable domain, filled in from reference TRBV28 and TRBJ1-1, reads DVKVTQSSRYLVKRTGEKVFLECVQDMDHENMFWYRQDPGLGLRLIYFSYDVKMKEKGDIPEGYSVSREKKERFSLILESASTNQTSMYLCASRSHSGNTEAFFGQGTRLTVV.

The chain links TRBV23-1 to TRBJ2-5, with TRBD1 matching 11 bases. TRBV23-1 is sorted into the ORF group, with uncertain function. The V segment lost 2 bases and the J segment 2 bases; nucleotides outside the gene matches: 10. This CDR3 has 18 residues. The CDR3 DNA follows: TGCGCCAGCAGTCAACTTGGACAGGGGGCTATCATACAAGAGACCCAGTACTTC. Translation gives CASSQLGQGAIIQETQYF.

The chain uses TRBV5-1 and TRBJ2-1, with 7 nucleotides matching TRBD1. This CDR3 has 13 amino acids. Germline CDR1 is SGHRS and CDR2 is YFSETQ. V gave up 5 bases and J gave up 5 bases; unmatched junction bases: 4. CDR3 in amino acids: CASRQGVNNEQFF. The CDR3 DNA reads TGCGCCAGCAGGCAGGGGGTAAACAATGAGCAGTTCTTC.

This clone showed up just a few times. The chain carries TRBV9 and TRBJ2-1, with D perhaps matching TRBD2 (7 bases). V was pared by 3 bases and J by 0 bases, with 19 bases between. Germline V gene lookup returns CDR1 SGDLS and CDR2 YYNGEE. This CDR3 comprises 18 residues. For the CDR3, the DNA is TGTGCCAGCAGCGCCCGGGGAGGGGGGTTCAGCTCCTACAATGAGCAGTTCTTC. Protein sequence: CASSARGGGFSSYNEQFF.